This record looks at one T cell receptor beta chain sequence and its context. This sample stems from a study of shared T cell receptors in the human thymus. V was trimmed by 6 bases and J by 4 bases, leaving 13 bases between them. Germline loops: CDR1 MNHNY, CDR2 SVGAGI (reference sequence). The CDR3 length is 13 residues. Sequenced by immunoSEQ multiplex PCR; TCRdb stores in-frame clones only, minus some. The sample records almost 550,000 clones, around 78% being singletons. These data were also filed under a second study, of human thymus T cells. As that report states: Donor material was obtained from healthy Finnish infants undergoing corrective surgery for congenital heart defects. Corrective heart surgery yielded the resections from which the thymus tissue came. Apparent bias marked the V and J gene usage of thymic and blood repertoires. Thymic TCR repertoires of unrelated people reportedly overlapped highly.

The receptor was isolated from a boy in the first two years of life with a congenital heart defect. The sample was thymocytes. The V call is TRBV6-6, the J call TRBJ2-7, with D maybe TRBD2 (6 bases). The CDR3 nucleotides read TGTGCCAGCAGCCCAGGGAGGAGGTACGAGCAGTACTTC. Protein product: CASSPGRRYEQYF.